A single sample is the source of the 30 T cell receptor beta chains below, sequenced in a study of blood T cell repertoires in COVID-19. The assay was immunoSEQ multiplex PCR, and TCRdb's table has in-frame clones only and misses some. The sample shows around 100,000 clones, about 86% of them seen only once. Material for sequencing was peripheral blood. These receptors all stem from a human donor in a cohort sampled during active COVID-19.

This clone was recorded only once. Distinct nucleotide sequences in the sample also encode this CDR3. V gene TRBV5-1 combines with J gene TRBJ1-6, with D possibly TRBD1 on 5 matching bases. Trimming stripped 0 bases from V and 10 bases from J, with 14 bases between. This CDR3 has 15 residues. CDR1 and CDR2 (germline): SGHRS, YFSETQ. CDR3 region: CASSLGQGNYSPLHF. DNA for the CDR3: TGCGCCAGCAGCTTGGGGCAGGGTAACTACTCACCCCTCCACTTT.

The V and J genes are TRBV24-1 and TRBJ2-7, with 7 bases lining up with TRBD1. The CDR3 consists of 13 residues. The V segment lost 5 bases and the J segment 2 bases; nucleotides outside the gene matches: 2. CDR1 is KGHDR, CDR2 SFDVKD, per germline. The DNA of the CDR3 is TGTGCCACCAGTGGACAGGGACCCTACGAGCAGTACTTC. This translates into CATSGQGPYEQYF.

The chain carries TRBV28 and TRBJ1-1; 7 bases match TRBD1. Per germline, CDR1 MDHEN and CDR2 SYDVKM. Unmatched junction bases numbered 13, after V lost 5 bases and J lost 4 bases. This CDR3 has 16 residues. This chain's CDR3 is CASSRELRGLITEAFF. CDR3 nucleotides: TGTGCCAGCAGTCGTGAACTGAGGGGGCTGATCACTGAAGCTTTCTTT.

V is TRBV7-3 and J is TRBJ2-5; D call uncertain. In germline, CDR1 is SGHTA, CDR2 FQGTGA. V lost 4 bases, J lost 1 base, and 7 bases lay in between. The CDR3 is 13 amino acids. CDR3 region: CASSSLPQETQYF. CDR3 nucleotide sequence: TGTGCCAGCAGCTCACTTCCCCAAGAGACCCAGTACTTC.

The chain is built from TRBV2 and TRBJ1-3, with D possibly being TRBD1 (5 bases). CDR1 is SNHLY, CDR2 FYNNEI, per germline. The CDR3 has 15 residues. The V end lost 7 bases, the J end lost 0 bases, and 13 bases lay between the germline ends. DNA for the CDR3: TGTGCCAGCATTCCGCAGGGAGGCTCTGGAAACACCATATATTTT. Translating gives CASIPQGGSGNTIYF. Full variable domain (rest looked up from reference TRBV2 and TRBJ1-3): EPEVTQTPSHQVTQMGQEVILRCVPISNHLYFYWYRQILGQKVEFLVSFYNNEISEKSEIFDDQFSVERPDGSNFTLKIRSTKLEDSAMYFCASIPQGGSGNTIYFGEGSWLTVV.

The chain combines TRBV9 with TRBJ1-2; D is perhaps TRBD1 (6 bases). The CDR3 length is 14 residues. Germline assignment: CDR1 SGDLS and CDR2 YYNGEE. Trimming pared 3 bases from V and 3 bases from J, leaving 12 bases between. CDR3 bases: TGTGCCAGCAGCGAGCAGGACAGTTACTATGGCTACACCTTC. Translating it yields CASSEQDSYYGYTF.

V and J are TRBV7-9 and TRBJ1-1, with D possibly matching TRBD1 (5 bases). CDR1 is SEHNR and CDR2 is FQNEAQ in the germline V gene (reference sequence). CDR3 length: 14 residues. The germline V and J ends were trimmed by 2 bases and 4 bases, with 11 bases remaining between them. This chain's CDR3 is CASSLLGRVTEAFF. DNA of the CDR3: TGTGCCAGCAGCTTATTGGGCAGGGTCACTGAAGCTTTCTTT.

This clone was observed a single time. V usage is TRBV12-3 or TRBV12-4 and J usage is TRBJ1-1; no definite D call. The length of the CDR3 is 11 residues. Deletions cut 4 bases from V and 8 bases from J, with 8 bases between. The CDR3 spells CASSSGLEAFF. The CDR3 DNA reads TGTGCCAGCAGTTCAGGACTGGAAGCTTTCTTT.

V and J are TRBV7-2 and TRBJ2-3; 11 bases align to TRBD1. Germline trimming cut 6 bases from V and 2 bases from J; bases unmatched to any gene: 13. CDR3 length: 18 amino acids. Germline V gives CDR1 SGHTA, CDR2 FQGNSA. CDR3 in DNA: TGTGCCAGCAGACAAGGGTTGGGGACAGGGGGTGTCACAGATACGCAGTATTTT. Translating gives CASRQGLGTGGVTDTQYF.

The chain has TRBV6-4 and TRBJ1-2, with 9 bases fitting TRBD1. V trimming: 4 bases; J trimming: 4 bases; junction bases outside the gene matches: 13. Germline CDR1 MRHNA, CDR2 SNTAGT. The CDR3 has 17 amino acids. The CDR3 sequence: CASSASRISTGGYGYTF. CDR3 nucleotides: TGTGCCAGCAGTGCCTCCCGGATTTCGACAGGGGGCTATGGCTACACCTTC.

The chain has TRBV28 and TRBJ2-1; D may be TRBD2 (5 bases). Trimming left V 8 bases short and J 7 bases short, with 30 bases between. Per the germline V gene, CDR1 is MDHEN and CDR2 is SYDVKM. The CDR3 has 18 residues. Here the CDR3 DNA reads TGTGCCAGCGCCACCCCTGGGAGTCCTGGAGGCTTTTCGAATGAGCAGTTCTTC. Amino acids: CASATPGSPGGFSNEQFF.

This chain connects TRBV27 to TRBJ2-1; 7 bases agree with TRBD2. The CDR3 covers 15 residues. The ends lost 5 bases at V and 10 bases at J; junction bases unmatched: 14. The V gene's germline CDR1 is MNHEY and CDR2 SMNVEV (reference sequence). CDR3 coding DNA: TGTGCCAGCAGTCCTTCGAGGGAGGGAAGGAACGAGCAGTTCTTC. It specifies CASSPSREGRNEQFF.

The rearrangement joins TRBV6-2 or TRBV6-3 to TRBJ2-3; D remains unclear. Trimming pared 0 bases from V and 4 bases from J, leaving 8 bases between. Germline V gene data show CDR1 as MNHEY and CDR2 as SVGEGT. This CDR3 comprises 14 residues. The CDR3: CASSYSSPADTQYF. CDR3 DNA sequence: TGTGCCAGCAGTTACTCATCACCAGCAGATACGCAGTATTTT.

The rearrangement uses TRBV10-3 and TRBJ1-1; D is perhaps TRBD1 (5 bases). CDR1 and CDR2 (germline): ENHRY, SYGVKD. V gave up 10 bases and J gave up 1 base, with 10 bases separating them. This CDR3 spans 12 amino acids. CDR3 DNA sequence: TGTGCCAGCCGACAGCCGAACACTGAAGCTTTCTTT. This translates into CASRQPNTEAFF.

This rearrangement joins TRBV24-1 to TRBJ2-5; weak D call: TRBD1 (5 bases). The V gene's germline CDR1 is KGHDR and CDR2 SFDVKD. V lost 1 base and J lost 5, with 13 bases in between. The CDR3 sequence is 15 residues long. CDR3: CATSDFGQGRETQYF. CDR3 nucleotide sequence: TGTGCCACCAGTGATTTTGGTCAGGGCCGGGAGACCCAGTACTTC.

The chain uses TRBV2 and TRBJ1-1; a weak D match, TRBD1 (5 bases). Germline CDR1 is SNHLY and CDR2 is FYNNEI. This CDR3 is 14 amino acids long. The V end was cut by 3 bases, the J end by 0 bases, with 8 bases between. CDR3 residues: CASSDQGMNTEAFF. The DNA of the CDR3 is TGTGCCAGCAGTGATCAGGGCATGAACACTGAAGCTTTCTTT. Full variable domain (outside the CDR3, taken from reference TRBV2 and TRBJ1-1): EPEVTQTPSHQVTQMGQEVILRCVPISNHLYFYWYRQILGQKVEFLVSFYNNEISEKSEIFDDQFSVERPDGSNFTLKIRSTKLEDSAMYFCASSDQGMNTEAFFGQGTRLTVV.

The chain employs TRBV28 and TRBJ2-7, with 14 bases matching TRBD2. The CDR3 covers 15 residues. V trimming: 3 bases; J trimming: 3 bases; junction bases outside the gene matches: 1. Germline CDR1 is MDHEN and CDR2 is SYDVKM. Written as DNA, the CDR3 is TGTGCCAGCAGTTTGACTAGCGGGAGGGGCTACGAGCAGTACTTC. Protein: CASSLTSGRGYEQYF.

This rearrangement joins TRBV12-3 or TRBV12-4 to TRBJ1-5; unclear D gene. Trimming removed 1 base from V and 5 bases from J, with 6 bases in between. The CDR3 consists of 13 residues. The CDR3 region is CASSLGPYQPQHF. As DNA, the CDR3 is TGTGCCAGCAGTTTAGGGCCGTATCAGCCCCAGCATTTT.

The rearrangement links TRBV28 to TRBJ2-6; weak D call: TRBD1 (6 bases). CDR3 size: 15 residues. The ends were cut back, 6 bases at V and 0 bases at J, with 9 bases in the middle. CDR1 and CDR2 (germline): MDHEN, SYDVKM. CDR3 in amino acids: CASSRDNSGANVLTF. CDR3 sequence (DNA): TGTGCCAGCAGCCGGGACAACTCTGGGGCCAACGTCCTGACTTTC.

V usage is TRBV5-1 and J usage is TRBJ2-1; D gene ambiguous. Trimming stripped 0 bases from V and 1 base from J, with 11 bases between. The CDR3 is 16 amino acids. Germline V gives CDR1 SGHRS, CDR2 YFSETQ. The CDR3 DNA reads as TGCGCCAGCAGCTTGGTGTCAGGTTGGTCCTACAATGAGCAGTTCTTC. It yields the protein CASSLVSGWSYNEQFF.

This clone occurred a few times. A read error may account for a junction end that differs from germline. DNA of the CDR3: TGTGCCACCAGCATTGGGGGGACAGCCGATCTATCGTTC. Protein sequence: CATSIGGTADLSF. The genes are TRBV15 and TRBJ2-7, with D perhaps TRBD1 (7 bases). CDR1 is LNHNV and CDR2 is YYDKDF in the germline V gene (reference sequence). The CDR3 sequence is 13 residues long.

DNA for the CDR3: TGTGCCAGCAGACCGGACAGGGTTGATAATTCACCCCTCCACTTT. Its protein product is CASRPDRVDNSPLHF. The chain carries TRBV21-1 and TRBJ1-6; the table's D call of TRBD1 was not tested on the DNA. TRBV21-1 is a recognized pseudogene. The CDR3 extends over 15 amino acids.

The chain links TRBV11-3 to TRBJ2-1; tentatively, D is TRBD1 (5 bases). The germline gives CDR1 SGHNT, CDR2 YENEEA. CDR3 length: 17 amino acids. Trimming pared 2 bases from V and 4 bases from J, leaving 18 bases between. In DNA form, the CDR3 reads TGTGCCAGCAGCTTAACGAGCCCCGGACAATCTTACAATGAGCAGTTCTTC. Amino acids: CASSLTSPGQSYNEQFF.

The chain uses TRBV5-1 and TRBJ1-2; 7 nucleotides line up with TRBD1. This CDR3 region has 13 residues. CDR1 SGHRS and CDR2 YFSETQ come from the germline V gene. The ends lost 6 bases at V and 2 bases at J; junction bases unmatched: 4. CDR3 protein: CASIGDSNYGYTF. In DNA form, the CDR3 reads TGCGCCAGCATAGGGGACAGCAACTATGGCTACACCTTC. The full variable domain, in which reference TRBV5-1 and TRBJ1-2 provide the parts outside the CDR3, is KAGVTQTPRYLIKTRGQQVTLSCSPISGHRSVSWYQQTPGQGLQFLFEYFSETQRNKGNFPGRFSGRQFSNSRSEMNVSTLELGDSALYLCASIGDSNYGYTFGSGTRLTVV.

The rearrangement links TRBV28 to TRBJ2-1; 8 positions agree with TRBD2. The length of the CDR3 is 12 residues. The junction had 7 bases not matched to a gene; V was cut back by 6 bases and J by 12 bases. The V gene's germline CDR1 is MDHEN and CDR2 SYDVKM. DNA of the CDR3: TGTGCCAGCAGGGGGATAGCGGGACGGCAGTTCTTC. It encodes CASRGIAGRQFF. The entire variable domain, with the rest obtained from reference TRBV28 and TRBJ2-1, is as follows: DVKVTQSSRYLVKRTGEKVFLECVQDMDHENMFWYRQDPGLGLRLIYFSYDVKMKEKGDIPEGYSVSREKKERFSLILESASTNQTSMYLCASRGIAGRQFFGPGTRLTVL.

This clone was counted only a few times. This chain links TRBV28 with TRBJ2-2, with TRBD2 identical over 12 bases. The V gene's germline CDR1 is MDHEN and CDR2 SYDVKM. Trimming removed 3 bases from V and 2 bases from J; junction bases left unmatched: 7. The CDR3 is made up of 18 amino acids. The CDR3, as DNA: TGTGCCAGCAGTTTGCCACTAGCGGGAGGCCCCAACACCGGGGAGCTGTTTTTT. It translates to CASSLPLAGGPNTGELFF.

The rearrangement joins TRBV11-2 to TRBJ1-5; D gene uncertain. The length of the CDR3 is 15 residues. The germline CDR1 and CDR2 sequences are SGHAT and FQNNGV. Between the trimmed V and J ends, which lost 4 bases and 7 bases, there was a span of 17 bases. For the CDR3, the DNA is TGTGCCAGCAGCTGGGATGGACGGCCGGGACAGCCCCAGCATTTT. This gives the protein CASSWDGRPGQPQHF.

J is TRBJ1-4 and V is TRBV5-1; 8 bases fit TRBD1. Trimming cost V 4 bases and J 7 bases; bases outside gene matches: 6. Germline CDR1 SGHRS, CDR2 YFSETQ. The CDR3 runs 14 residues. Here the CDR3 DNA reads TGCGCCAGCAGCATCGGACAGGGTCCTGAAAAACTGTTTTTT. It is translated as CASSIGQGPEKLFF.

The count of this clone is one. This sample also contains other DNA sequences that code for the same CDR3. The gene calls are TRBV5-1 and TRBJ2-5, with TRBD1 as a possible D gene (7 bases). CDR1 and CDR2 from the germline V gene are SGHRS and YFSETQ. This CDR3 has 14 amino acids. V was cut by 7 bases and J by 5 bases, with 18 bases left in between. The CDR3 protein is CASSDREVRETQYF. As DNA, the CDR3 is TGCGCCAGCTCCGACAGGGAGGTGAGGGAGACCCAGTACTTC.

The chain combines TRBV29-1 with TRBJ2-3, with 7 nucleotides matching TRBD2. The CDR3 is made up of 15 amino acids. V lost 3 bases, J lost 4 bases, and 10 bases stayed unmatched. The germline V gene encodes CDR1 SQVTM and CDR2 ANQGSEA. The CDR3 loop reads CSVEGGVGWPDTQYF. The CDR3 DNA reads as TGCAGCGTTGAGGGGGGGGTAGGATGGCCAGATACGCAGTATTTT.